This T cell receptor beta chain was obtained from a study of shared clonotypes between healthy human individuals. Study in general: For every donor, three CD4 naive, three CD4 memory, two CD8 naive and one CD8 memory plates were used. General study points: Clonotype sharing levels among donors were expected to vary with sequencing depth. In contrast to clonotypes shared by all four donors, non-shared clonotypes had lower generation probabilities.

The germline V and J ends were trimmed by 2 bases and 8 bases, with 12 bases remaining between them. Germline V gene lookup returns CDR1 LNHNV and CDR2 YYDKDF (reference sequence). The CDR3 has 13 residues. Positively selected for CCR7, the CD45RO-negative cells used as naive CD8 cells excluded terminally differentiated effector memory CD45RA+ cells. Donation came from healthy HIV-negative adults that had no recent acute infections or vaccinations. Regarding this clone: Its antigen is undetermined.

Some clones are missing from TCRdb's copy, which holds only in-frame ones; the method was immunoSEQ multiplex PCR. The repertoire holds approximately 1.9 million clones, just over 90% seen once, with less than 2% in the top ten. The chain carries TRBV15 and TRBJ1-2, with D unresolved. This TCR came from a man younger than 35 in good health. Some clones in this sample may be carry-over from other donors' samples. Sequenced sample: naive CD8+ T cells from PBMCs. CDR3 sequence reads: CATSRTASMGYTF. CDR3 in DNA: TGTGCCACCAGCAGAACAGCGTCTATGGGCTACACCTTC. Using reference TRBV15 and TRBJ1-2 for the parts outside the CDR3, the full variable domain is DAMVIQNPRYQVTQFGKPVTLSCSQTLNHNVMYWYQQKSSQAPKLLFHYYDKDFNNEADTPDNFQSRRPNTSFCFLDIRSPGLGDTAMYLCATSRTASMGYTFGSGTRLTVV.